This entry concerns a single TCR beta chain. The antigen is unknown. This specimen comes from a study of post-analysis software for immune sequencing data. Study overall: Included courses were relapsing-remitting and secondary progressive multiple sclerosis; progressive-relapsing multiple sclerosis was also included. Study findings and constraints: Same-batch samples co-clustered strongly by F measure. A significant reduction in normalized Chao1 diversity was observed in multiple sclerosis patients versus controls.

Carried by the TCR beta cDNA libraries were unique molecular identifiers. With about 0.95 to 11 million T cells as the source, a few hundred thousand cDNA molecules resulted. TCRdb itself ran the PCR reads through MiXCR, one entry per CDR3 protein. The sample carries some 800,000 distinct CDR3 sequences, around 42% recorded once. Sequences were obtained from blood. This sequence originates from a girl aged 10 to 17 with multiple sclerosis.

The CDR3 coding sequence is TGCAGCGTTCTGGGACAGCTAAACTATGGCTACACCTTC. This sequence encodes CSVLGQLNYGYTF. V usage is TRBV29-1 and J usage is TRBJ1-2, with TRBD1 matching over 7 bases. V trimming: 5 bases; J trimming: 2 bases; junction bases outside the gene matches: 5. Germline V lookup: CDR1 SQVTM, CDR2 ANQGSEA. The CDR3 totals 13 residues.